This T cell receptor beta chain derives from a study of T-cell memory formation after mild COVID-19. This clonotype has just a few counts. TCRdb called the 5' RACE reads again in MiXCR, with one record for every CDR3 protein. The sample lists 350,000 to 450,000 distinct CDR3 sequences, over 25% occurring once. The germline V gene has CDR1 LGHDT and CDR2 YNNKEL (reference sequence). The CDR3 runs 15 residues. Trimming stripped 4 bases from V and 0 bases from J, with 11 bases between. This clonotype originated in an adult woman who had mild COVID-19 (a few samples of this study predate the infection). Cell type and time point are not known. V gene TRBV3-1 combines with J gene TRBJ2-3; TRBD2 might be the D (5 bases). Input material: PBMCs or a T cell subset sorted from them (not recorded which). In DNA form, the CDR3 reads TGTGCCAGCAGCCTACTAGATACTAGCACAGATACGCAGTATTTT. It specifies CASSLLDTSTDTQYF.